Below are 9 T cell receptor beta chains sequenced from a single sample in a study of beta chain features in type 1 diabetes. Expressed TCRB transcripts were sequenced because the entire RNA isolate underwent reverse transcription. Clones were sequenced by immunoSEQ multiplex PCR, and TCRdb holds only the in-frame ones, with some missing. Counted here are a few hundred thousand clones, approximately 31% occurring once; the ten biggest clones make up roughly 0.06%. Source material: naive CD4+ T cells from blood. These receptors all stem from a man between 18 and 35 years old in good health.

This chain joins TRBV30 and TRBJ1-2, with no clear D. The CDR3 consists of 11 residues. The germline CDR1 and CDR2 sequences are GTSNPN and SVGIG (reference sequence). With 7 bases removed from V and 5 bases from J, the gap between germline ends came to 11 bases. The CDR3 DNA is TGTGCCTTTACACCGATGTATGGCTACACCTTC. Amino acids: CAFTPMYGYTF. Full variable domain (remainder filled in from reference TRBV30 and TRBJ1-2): SQTIHQWPATLVQPVGSPLSLECTVEGTSNPNLYWYRQAAGRGLQLLFYSVGIGQISSEVPQNLSASRPQDRQFILSSKKLLLSDSGFYLCAFTPMYGYTFGSGTRLTVV.

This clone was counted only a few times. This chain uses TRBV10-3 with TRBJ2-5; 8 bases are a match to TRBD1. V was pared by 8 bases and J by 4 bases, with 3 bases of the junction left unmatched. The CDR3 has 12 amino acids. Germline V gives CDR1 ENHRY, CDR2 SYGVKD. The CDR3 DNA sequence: TGTGCCATCGGACAGGGCGTAGAGACCCAGTACTTC. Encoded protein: CAIGQGVETQYF.

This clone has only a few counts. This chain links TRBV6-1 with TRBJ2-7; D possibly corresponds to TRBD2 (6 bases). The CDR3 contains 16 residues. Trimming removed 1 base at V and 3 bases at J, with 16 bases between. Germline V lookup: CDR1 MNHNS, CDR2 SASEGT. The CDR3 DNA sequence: TGTGCCAGCAGTGAAGGCCCCCGACTAGTTCTCTACGAGCAGTACTTC. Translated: CASSEGPRLVLYEQYF.

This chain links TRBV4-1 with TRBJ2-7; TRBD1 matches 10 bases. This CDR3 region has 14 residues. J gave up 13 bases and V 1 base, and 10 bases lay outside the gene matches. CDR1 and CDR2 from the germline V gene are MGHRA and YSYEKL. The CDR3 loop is CASSQGQGAPGRYF. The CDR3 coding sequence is TGCGCCAGCAGCCAAGGACAGGGGGCCCCTGGGCGTTACTTC.

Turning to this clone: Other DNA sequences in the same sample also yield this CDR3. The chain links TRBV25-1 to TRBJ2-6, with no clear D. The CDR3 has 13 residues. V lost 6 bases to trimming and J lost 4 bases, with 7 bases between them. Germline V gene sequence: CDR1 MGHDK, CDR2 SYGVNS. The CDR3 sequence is CASSEAGANVLTF. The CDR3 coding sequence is TGTGCCAGCAGCGAAGCCGGGGCCAACGTCCTGACTTTC. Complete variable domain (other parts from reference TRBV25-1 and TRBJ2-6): EADIYQTPRYLVIGTGKKITLECSQTMGHDKMYWYQQDPGMELHLIHYSYGVNSTEKGDLSSESTVSRIRTEHFPLTLESARPSHTSQYLCASSEAGANVLTFGAGSRLTVL.

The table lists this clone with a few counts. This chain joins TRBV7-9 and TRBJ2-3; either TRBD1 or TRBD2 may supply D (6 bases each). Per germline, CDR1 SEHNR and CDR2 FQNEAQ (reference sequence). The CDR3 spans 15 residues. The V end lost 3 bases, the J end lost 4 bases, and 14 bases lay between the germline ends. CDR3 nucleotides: TGTGCCAGCAGCTTCTCCGGGGGCGAAGCAGATACGCAGTATTTT. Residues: CASSFSGGEADTQYF. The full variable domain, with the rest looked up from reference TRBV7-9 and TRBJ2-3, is DTGVSQNPRHKITKRGQNVTFRCDPISEHNRLYWYRQTLGQGPEFLTYFQNEAQLEKSRLLSDRFSAERPKGSFSTLEIQRTEQGDSAMYLCASSFSGGEADTQYFGPGTRLTVL.

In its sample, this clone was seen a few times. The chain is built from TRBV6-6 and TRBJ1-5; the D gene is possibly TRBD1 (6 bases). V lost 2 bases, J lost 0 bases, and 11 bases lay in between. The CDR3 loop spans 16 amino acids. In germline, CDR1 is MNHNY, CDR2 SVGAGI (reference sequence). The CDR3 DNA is TGTGCCAGCAGTTACGACGGGACACCTAGCAATCAGCCCCAGCATTTT. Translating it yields CASSYDGTPSNQPQHF.

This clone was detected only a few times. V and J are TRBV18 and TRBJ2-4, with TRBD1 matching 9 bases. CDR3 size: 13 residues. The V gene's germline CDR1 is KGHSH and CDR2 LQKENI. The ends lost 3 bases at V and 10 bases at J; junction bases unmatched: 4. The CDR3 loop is CASSPDRGGIQYF. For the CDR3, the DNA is TGTGCCAGCTCACCGGACAGGGGAGGAATTCAGTACTTC.

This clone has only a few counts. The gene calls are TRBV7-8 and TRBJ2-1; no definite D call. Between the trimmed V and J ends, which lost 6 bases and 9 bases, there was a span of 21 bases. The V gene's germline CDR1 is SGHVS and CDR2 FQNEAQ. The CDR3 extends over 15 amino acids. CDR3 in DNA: TGTGCCAGCAGTCCAACCTACGTACTCCGCAGTGAGCAGTTCTTC. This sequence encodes CASSPTYVLRSEQFF.